This T cell receptor (beta chain) emerged from a study of blood T cell repertoires in COVID-19. Study background: Donors in the United States, Italy and Spain gave samples during acute or convalescent COVID-19.

Participants reported their clinical history, and cohort assignment relied on those reports. Original processing methods: Scientists estimated how many nucleated cells there were by amplifying reference gene primers. The table came from immunoSEQ multiplex PCR; TCRdb's copy has only in-frame clones and leaves some out. The DNA was the basis for D and trimming; V, J and clone size are from that table. Of around 250,000 clones listed, around 84% are singletons. Germline lookup yields CDR1 SNHLY and CDR2 FYNNEI. This CDR3 has 14 amino acids. The germline V and J ends were trimmed by 7 bases and 7 bases, with 17 bases remaining between them.

Sequenced sample: PBMCs or T cells enriched from blood (not recorded which). This TCR was recovered from a man aged 30 to 39 with acute COVID-19. The chain uses TRBV2 and TRBJ2-1, with D maybe TRBD2 (6 bases). The chain's CDR3 is CASKWVSAGNEQFF. The CDR3 region has the DNA TGTGCCAGCAAATGGGTTAGCGCGGGAAATGAGCAGTTCTTC.